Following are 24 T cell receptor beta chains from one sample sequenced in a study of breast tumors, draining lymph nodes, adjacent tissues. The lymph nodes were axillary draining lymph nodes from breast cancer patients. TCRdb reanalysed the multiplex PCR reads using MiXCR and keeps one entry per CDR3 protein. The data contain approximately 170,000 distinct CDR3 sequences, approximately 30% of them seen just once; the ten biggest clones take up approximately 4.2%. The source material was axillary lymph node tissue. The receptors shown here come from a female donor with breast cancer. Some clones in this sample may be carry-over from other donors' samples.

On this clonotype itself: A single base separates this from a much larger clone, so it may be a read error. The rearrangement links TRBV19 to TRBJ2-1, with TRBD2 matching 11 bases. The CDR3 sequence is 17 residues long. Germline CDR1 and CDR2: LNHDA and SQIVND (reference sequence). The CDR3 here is CASRVDSGRAGYNEQSF. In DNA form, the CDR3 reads TGTGCCAGTAGGGTCGATAGCGGGAGGGCCGGCTACAATGAGCAGTCCTTC.

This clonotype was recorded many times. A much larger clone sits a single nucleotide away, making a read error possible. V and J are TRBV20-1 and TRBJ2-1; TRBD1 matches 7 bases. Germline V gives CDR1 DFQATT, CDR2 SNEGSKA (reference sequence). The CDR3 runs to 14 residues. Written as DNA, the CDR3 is TGCAGTGCTGAACCCGGGACAGCTTACACTGAGCAGTTCTTC. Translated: CSAEPGTAYTEQFF.

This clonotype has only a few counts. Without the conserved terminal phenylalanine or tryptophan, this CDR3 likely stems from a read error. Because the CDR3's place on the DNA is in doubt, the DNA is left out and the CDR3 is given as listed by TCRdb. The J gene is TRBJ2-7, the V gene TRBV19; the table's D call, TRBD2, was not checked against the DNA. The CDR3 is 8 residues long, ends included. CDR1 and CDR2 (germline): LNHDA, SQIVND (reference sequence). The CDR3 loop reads CASSCIVQ.

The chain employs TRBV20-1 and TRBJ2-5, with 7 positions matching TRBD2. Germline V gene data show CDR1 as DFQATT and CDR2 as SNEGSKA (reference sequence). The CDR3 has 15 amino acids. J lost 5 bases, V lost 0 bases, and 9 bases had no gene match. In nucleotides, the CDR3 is TGCAGTGCTAGAGATGGGGGAGGGCCAGGGGAGACCCAGTACTTC. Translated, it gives CSARDGGGPGETQYF.

CDR3 sequence reads: CADSPGTSEYTGELFF. In nucleotides, the CDR3 is TGTGCCGACAGCCCAGGGACTAGCGAATACACCGGGGAGCTGTTTTTT. V gene TRBV4-2 combines with J gene TRBJ2-2; TRBD2 matches at 10 bases. CDR1 and CDR2 from the germline V gene are LGHNA and YNFKEQ. Germline trimming cut 11 bases from V and 3 bases from J; bases unmatched to any gene: 12. The CDR3 has 16 residues.

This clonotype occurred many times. CDR3 nucleotides: TGTGCCAGCAGTGGGGGGGTATCCTACAATGAGCAGTTCTTC. This codes for CASSGGVSYNEQFF. The chain carries TRBV5-8 and TRBJ2-1; 7 nucleotides agree with TRBD2. Germline V lookup: CDR1 SGHTS, CDR2 YDEGEE. V dropped 5 bases and J dropped 1; count of bases not matched to a gene: 3. The CDR3 consists of 14 residues.

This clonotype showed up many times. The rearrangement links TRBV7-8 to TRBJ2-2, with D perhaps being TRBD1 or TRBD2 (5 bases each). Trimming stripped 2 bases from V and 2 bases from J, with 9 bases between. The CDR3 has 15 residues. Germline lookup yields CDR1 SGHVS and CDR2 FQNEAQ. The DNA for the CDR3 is TGTGCCAGCAGCTTATCCGGGGCCAACACCGGGGAGCTGTTTTTT. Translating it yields CASSLSGANTGELFF.

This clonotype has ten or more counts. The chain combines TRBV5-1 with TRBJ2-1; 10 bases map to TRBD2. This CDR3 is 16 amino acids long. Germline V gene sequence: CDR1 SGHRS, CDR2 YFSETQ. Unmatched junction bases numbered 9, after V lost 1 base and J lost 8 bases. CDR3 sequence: CASSLSGGAPSHEQFF. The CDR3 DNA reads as TGCGCCAGCAGCTTGAGCGGGGGGGCTCCGTCCCATGAGCAGTTCTTC.

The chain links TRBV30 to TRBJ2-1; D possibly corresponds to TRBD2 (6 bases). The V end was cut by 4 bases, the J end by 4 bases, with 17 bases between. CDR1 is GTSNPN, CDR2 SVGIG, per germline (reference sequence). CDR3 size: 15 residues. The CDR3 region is CAWTLGGISYNEQFF. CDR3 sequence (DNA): TGTGCCTGGACCTTGGGGGGTATAAGTTACAATGAGCAGTTCTTC.

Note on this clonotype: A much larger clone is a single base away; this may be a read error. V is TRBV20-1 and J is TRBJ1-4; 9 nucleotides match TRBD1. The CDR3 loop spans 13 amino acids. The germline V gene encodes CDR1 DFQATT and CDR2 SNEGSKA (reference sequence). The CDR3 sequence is CSVQGAGNETLFF. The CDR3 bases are TGCAGTGTACAGGGGGCGGGTAATGAAACACTGTTTTTT.

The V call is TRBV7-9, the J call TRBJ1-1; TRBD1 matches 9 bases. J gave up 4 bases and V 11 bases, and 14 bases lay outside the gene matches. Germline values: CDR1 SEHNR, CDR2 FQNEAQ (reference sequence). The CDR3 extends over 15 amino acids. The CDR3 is CAGEEQGARGTEAFF. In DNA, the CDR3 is TGTGCCGGCGAAGAACAGGGGGCGCGAGGCACTGAAGCTTTCTTT.

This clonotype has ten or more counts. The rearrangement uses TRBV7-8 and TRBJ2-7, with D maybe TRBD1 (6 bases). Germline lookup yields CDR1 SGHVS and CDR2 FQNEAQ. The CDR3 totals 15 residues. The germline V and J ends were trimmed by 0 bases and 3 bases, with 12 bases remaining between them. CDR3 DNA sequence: TGTGCCAGCAGCTTAGCTTGGGGACACAACTACGAGCAGTACTTC. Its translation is CASSLAWGHNYEQYF.

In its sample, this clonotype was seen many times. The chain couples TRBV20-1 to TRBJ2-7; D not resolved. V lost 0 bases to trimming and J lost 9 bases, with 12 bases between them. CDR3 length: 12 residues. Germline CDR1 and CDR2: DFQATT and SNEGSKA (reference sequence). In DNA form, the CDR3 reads TGCAGTGCTAGAGATATAAGTTTAAGGCAGTACTTC. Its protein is CSARDISLRQYF.

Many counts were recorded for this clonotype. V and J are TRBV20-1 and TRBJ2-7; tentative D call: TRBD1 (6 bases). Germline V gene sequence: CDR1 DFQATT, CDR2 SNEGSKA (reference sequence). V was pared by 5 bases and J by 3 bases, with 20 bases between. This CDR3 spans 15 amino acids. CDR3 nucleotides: TGCAGTGCTGGCCAACACCAGGGGCGCTTCTACGAGCAGTACTTC. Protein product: CSAGQHQGRFYEQYF.

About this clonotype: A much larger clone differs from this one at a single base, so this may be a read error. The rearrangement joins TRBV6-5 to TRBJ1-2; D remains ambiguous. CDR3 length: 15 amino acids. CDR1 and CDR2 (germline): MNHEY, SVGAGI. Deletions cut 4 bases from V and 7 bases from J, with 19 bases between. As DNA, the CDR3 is TGTGCCAGCAGTTTCGCGAGTCCCGCCCGCCCTGGCTACACCTTC. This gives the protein CASSFASPARPGYTF.

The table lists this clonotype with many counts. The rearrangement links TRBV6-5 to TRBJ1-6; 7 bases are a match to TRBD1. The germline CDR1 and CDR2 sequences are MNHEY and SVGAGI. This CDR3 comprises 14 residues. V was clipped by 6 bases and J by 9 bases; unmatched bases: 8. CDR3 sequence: CASRQTGVSSPLHF. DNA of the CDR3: TGTGCCAGCAGGCAAACAGGGGTTTCTTCACCCCTCCACTTT.

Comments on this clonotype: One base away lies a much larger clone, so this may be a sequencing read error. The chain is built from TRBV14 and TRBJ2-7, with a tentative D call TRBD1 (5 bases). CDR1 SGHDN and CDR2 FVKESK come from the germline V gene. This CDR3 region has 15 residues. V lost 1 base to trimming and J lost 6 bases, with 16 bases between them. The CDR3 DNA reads TGTGCCAGCAGCCAAGTAGAAGCAGGGCCGGGCGAGCAGTACTTC. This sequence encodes CASSQVEAGPGEQYF.

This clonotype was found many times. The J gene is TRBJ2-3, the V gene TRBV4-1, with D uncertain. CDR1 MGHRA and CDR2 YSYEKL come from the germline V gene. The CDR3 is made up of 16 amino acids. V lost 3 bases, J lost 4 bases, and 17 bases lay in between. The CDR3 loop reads CASSHVTKGQADTQYF. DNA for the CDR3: TGCGCCAGCAGCCACGTAACGAAAGGGCAGGCAGATACGCAGTATTTT.

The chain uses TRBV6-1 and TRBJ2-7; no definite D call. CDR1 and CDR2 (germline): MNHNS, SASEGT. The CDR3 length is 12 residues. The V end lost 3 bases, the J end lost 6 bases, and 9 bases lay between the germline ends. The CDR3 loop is CASSDIVPEQYF. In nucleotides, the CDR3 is TGTGCCAGCAGTGATATTGTCCCCGAGCAGTACTTC.

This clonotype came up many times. CDR3 coding DNA: TGTGCCAGTAGTAGAGGGTCTTGGGAGCAGTACTTC. Its translation is CASSRGSWEQYF. The chain has TRBV19 and TRBJ2-7; D is possibly TRBD2 (5 bases). Trimming cost V 4 bases and J 7 bases, with 11 bases left between them. The CDR3 runs to 12 residues. In germline, CDR1 is LNHDA, CDR2 SQIVND (reference sequence).

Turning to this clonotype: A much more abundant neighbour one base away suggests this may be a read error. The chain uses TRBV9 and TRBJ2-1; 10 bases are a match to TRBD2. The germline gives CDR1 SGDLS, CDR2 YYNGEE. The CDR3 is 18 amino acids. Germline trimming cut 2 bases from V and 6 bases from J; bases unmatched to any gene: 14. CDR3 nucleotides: TGTGCCAGCAGCGTGCGAGGTAGCGGGAGGTCCTCTTGCAATGAGCAGTTCTTC. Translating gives CASSVRGSGRSSCNEQFF.

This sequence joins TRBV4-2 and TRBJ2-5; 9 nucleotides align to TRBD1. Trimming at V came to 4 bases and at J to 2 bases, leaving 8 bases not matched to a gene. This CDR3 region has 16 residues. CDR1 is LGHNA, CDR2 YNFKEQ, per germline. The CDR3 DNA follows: TGTGCCAGCAGCCCTGGTGGGGGACAGGGACAAGAGACCCAGTACTTC. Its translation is CASSPGGGQGQETQYF.

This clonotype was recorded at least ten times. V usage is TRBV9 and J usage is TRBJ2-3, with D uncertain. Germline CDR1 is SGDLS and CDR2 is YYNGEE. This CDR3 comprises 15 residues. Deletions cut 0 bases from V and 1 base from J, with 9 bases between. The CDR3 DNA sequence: TGTGCCAGCAGCGTAGACGGGTGGGGCACAGATACGCAGTATTTT. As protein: CASSVDGWGTDTQYF.

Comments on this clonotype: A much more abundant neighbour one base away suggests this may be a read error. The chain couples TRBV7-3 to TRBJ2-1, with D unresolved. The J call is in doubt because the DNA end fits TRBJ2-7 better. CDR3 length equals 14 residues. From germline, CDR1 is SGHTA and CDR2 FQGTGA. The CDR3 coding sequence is TGTGCCAGCAGCCTATATGACCGAGTTAACGAGCAGTACTTC. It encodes CASSLYDRVNEQYF.